This TCR beta chain was found in a study of CD8 T cells in ankylosing spondylitis. TCRdb fed the 5' RACE reads into MiXCR, producing one record per CDR3 protein. The sample records fewer than 200,000 distinct CDR3 sequences, approximately 20% being singletons. V lost 0 bases to trimming and J lost 4 bases, with 12 bases between them. Germline V gene lookup returns CDR1 SGHVS and CDR2 FQNEAQ. The CDR3 has 15 residues. The receptor comes from a male donor with ankylosing spondylitis or in good health (not recorded which). Input material: blood, either unsorted or a sorted T cell fraction (not recorded which). The chain is built from TRBV7-8 and TRBJ1-2; possible D gene TRBD1, 6 bases. The DNA for the CDR3 is TGTGCCAGCAGCTTAGCGGGGAAGGGGGTCTATGGCTACACCTTC. This encodes CASSLAGKGVYGYTF.